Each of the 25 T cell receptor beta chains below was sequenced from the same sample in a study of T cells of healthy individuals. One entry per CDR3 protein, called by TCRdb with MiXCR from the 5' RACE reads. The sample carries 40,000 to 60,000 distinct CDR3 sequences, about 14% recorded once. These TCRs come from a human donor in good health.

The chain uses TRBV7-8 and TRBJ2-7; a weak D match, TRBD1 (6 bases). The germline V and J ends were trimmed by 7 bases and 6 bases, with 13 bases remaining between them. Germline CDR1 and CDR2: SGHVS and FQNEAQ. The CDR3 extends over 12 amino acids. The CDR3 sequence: CASTGIGGEQYF. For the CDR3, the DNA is TGTGCCAGCACGGGGATAGGGGGCGAGCAGTACTTC.

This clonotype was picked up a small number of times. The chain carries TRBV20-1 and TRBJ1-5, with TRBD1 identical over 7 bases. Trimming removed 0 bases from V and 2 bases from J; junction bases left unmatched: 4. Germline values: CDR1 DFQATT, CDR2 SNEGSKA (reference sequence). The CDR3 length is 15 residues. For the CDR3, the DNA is TGCAGTGCTAGAGAGCAGGGGGGGGGCAATCAGCCCCAGCATTTT. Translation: CSAREQGGGNQPQHF.

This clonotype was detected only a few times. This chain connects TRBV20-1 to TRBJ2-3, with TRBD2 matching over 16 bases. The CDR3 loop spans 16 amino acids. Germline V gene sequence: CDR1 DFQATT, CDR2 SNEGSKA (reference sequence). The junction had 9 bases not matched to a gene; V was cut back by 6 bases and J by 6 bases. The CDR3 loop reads CSAIGTSGRADDTQYF. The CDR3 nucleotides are TGCAGTGCGATCGGGACTAGCGGGAGGGCCGACGATACGCAGTATTTT.

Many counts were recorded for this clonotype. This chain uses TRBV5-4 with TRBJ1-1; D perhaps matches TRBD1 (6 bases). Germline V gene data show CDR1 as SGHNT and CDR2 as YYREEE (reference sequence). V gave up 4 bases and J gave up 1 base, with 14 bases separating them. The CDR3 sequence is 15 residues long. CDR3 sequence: CASSPPRGGNTEAFF. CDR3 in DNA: TGTGCCAGCAGCCCCCCCAGGGGAGGGAACACTGAAGCTTTCTTT.

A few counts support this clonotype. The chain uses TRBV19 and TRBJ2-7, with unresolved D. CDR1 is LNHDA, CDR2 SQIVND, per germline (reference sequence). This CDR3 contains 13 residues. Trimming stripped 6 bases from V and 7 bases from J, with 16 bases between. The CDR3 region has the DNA TGTGCCAGTAGCCCCGATGACTTGGATGAGCAGTACTTC. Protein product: CASSPDDLDEQYF.

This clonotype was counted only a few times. Written as DNA, the CDR3 is TGTGCCAGCAGCTTTTCCCAAGGGACAGGGAGGACTGAAGCTTTCTTT. This codes for CASSFSQGTGRTEAFF. The chain combines TRBV11-1 with TRBJ1-1; 9 nucleotides agree with TRBD1. This CDR3 region has 16 residues. In germline, CDR1 is SGHAT, CDR2 FQDESV (reference sequence). Trimming took 3 bases from V and 5 from J; bases not matched to a gene: 10. The variable domain in full, with the rest retrieved from reference TRBV11-1 and TRBJ1-1, is EAEVAQSPRYKITEKSQAVAFWCDPISGHATLYWYRQILGQGPELLVQFQDESVVDDSQLPKDRFSAERLKGVDSTLKIQPAELGDSAMYLCASSFSQGTGRTEAFFGQGTRLTVV.

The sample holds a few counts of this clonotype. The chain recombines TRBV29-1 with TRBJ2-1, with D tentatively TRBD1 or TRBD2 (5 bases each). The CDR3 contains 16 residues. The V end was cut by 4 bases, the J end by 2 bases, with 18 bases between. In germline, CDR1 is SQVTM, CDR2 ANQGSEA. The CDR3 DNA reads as TGCAGCGTTGGGGGATTCGGGACGCCAGCCTACAATGAGCAGTTCTTC. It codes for CSVGGFGTPAYNEQFF.

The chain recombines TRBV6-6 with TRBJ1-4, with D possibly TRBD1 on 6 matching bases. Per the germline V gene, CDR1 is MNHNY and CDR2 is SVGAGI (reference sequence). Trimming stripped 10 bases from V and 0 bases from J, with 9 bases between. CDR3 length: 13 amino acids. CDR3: CATRGPTNEKLFF. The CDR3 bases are TGTGCCACCAGGGGACCAACTAATGAAAAACTGTTTTTT.

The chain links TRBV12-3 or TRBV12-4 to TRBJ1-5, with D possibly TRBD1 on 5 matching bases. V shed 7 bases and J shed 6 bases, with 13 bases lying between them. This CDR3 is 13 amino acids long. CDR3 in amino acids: CASTSGYSQPQHF. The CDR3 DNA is TGTGCCAGCACATCAGGGTATAGTCAGCCCCAGCATTTT.

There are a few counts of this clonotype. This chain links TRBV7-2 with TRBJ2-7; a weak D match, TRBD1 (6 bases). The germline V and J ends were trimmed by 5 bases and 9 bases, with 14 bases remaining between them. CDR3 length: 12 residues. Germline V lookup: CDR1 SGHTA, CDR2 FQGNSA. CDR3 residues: CASSLTGTPQYF. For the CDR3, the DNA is TGTGCCAGCAGCCTAACCGGGACACCGCAGTACTTC.

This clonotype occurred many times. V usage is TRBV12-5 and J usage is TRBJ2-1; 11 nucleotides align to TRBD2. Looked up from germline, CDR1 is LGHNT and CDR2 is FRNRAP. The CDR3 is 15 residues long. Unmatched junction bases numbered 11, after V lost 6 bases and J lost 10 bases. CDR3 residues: CASGPGLAASGEQFF. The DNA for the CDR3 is TGTGCTAGTGGGCCGGGACTAGCGGCTTCAGGGGAGCAGTTCTTC.

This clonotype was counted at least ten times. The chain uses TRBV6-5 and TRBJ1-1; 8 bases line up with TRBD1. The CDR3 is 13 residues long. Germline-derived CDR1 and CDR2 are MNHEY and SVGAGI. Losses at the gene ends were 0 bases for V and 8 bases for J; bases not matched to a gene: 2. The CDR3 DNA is TGTGCCAGCAGTTACTCAGGGACAGGAGAAGCTTTCTTT. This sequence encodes CASSYSGTGEAFF.

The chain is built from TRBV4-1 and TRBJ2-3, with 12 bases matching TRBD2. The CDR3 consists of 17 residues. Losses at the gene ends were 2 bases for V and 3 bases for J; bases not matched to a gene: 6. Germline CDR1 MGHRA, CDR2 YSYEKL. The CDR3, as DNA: TGCGCCAGCAGCCAACAACTGACTAGCGGGGGTACAGATACGCAGTATTTT. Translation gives CASSQQLTSGGTDTQYF.

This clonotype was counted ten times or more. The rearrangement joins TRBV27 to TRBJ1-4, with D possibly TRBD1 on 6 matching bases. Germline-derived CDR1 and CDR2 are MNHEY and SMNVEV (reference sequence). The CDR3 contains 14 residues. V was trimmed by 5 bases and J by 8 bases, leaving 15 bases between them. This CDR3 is CASSTQTGREKLFF. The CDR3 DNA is TGTGCCAGCAGTACCCAAACAGGGAGAGAAAAACTGTTTTTT.

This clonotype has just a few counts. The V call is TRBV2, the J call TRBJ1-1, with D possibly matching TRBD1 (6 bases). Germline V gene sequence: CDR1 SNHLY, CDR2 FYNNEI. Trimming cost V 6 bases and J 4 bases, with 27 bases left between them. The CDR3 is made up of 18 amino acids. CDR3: CASSLGPLNRVRSTEAFF. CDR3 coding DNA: TGTGCCAGCAGCCTGGGCCCCCTTAACAGGGTACGGAGCACTGAAGCTTTCTTT. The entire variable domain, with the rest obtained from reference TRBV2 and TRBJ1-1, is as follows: EPEVTQTPSHQVTQMGQEVILRCVPISNHLYFYWYRQILGQKVEFLVSFYNNEISEKSEIFDDQFSVERPDGSNFTLKIRSTKLEDSAMYFCASSLGPLNRVRSTEAFFGQGTRLTVV.

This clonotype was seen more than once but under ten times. The CDR3 region has the DNA TGTGCCAGCAGTGGGACTAGCGGGATTAATGAGCAGTTCTTC. It translates to CASSGTSGINEQFF. This chain joins TRBV25-1 and TRBJ2-1; 12 bases line up with TRBD2. Trimming removed 4 bases from V and 7 bases from J; junction bases left unmatched: 2. The CDR3 sequence is 14 residues long. The germline V gene has CDR1 MGHDK and CDR2 SYGVNS.

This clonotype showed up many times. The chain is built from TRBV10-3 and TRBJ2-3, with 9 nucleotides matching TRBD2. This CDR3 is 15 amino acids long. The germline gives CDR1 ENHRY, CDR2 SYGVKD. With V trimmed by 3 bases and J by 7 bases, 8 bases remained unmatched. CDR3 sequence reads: CAISEESSGRYTQYF. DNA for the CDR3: TGTGCCATCAGTGAAGAGAGTAGCGGGAGATATACGCAGTATTTT.

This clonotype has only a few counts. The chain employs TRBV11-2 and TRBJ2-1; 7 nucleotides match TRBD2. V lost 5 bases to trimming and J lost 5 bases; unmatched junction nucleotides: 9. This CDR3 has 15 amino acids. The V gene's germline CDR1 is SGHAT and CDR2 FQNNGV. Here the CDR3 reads CASSPRTRANNEQFF. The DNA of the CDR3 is TGTGCCAGCAGCCCTCGGACTAGGGCCAACAATGAGCAGTTCTTC.

The CDR3 sequence: CASSPIGPEPNTEAFF. The CDR3 coding sequence is TGTGCCAGCTCACCAATAGGGCCCGAGCCCAACACTGAAGCTTTCTTT. The rearrangement uses TRBV18 and TRBJ1-1; D unclear. The V gene lost 2 bases and the J gene lost 2 bases, with 15 bases spanning the gap. Germline V gives CDR1 KGHSH, CDR2 LQKENI. This CDR3 comprises 16 residues.

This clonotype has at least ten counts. The DNA of the CDR3 is TGTGCCAGCAGTTTAGGCCAGGGAGGGAGTACACCCCTCCACTTT. Its translation is CASSLGQGGSTPLHF. This chain connects TRBV12-3 or TRBV12-4 to TRBJ1-6, with D possibly TRBD1 on 5 matching bases. V lost 1 base and J 11 bases, leaving 15 bases between the germline ends. The CDR3 extends over 15 amino acids.

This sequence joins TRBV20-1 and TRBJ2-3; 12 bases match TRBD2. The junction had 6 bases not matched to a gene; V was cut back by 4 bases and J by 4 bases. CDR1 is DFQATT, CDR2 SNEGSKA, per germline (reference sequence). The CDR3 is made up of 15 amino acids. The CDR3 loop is CSAILAGGPPDTQYF. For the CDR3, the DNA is TGCAGTGCTATTCTAGCGGGGGGGCCCCCAGATACGCAGTATTTT.

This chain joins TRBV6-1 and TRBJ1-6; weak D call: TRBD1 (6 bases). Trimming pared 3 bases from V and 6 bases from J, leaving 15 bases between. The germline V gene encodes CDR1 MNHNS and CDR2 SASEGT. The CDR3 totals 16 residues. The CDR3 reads CASSEREGGSNSPLHF. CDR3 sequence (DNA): TGTGCCAGCAGTGAGCGAGAAGGGGGATCTAATTCACCCCTCCACTTT.

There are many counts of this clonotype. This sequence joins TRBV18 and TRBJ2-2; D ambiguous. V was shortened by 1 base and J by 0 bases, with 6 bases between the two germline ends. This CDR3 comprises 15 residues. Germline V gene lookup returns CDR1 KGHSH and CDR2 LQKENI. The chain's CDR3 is CASSPQGTNTGELFF. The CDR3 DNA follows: TGTGCCAGCTCACCACAGGGAACGAACACCGGGGAGCTGTTTTTT.

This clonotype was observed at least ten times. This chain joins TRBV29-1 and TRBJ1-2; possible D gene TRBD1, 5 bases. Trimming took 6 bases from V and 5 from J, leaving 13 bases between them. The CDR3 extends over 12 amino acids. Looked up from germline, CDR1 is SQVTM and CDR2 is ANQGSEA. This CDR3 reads CSVDQGGYGYTF. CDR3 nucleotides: TGCAGCGTAGATCAGGGCGGGTATGGCTACACCTTC.

This chain's CDR3 is CASSPGLAGGVETQYF. CDR3 nucleotides: TGTGCCAGCAGCCCTGGACTAGCGGGGGGGGTAGAGACCCAGTACTTC. J is TRBJ2-5 and V is TRBV9; 15 bases align to TRBD2. Germline assignment: CDR1 SGDLS and CDR2 YYNGEE. V lost 4 bases to trimming and J lost 4 bases; unmatched junction nucleotides: 5. The CDR3 consists of 16 residues.